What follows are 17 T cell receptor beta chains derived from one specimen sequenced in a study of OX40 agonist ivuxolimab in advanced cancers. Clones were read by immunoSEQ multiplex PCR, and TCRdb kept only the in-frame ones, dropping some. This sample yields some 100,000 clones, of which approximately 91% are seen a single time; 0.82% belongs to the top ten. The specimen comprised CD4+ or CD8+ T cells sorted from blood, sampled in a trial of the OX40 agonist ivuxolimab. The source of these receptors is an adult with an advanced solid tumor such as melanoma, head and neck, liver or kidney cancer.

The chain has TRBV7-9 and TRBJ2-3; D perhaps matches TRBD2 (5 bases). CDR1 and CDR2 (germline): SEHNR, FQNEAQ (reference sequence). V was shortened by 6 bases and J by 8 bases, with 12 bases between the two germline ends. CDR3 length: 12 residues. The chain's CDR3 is CASSSREFTQYF. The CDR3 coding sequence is TGTGCCAGCAGTTCCCGGGAATTTACGCAGTATTTT.

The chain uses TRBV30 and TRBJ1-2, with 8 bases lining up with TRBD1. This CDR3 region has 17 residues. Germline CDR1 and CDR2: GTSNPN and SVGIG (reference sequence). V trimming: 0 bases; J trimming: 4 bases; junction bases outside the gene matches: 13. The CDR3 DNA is TGTGCCTGGAGTGTTCCCGGGACAGGAGCCTTTGGCTATGGCTACACCTTC. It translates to CAWSVPGTGAFGYGYTF.

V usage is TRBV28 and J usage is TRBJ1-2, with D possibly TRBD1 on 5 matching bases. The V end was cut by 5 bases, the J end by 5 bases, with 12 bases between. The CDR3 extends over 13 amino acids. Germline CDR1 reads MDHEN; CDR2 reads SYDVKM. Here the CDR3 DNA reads TGTGCCAGCAGTCCCAGGGCCCAGTATGGCTACACCTTC. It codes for CASSPRAQYGYTF.

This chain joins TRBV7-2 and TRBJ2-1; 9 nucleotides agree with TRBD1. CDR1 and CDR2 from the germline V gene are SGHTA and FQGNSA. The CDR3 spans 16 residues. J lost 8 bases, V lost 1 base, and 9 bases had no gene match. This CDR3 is CASSLGTGVVDHEQFF. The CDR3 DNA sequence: TGTGCCAGCAGCTTAGGGACAGGGGTGGTGGACCATGAGCAGTTCTTC.

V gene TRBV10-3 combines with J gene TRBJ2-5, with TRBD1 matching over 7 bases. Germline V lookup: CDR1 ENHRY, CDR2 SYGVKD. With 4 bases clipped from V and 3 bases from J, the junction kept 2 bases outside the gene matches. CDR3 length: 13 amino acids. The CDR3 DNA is TGTGCCATCAGTGGGGGACAGAAAGAGACCCAGTACTTC. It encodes CAISGGQKETQYF.

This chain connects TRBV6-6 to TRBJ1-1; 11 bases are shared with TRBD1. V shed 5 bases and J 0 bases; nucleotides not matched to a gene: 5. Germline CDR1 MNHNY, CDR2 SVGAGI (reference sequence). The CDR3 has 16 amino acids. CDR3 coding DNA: TGTGCCAGCAGTCCAGGACAGGGGGCGATGAACACTGAAGCTTTCTTT. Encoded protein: CASSPGQGAMNTEAFF.

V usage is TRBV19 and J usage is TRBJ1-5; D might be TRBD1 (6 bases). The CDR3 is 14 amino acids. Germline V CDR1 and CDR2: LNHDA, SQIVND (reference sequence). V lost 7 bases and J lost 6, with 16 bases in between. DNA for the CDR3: TGTGCCAGTACCACAGGGCGATGGAGTCAGCCCCAGCATTTT. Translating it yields CASTTGRWSQPQHF.

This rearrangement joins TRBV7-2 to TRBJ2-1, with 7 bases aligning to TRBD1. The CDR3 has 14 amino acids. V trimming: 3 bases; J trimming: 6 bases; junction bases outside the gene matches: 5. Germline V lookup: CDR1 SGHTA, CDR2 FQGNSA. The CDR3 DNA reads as TGTGCCAGCAGCTTCGCCGGGACAGTCAATGAGCAGTTCTTC. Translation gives CASSFAGTVNEQFF.

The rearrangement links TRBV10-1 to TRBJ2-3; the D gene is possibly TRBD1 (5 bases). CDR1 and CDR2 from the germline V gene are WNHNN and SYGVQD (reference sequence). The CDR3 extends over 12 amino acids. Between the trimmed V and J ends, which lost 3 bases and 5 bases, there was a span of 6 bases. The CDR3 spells CASSERGDTQYF. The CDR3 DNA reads TGCGCCAGCAGTGAAAGGGGAGATACGCAGTATTTT.

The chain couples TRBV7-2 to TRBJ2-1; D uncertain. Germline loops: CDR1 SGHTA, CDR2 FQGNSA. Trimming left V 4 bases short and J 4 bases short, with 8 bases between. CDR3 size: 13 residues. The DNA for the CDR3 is TGTGCCAGCAGCTCCGACATTTACAATGAGCAGTTCTTC. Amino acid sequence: CASSSDIYNEQFF.

CDR3 in amino acids: CASSPVTGGTSGANVLTF. In nucleotides, the CDR3 is TGTGCCAGCTCACCGGTAACAGGGGGTACCTCTGGGGCCAACGTCCTGACTTTC. The chain uses TRBV18 and TRBJ2-6; 8 bases map to TRBD1. V trimming: 3 bases; J trimming: 0 bases; junction bases outside the gene matches: 7. CDR1 and CDR2 from the germline V gene are KGHSH and LQKENI. This CDR3 is 18 amino acids long.

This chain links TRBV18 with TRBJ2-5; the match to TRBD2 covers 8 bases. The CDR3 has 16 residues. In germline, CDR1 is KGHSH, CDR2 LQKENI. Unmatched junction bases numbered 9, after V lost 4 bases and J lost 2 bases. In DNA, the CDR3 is TGTGCCAGCTCACGAATCCCTAGCGGGCCACAAGAGACCCAGTACTTC. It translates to CASSRIPSGPQETQYF.

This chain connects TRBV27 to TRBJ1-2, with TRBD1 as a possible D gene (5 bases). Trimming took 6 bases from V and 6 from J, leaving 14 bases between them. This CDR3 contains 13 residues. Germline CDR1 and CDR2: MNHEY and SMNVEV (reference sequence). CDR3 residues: CASSRGVGNGYTF. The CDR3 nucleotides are TGTGCCAGCAGCCGGGGGGTTGGAAATGGCTACACCTTC.

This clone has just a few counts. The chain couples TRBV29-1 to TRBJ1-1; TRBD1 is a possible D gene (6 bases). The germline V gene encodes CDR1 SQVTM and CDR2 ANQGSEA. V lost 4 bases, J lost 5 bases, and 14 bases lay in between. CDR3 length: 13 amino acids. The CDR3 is CSVGRRGFTEAFF. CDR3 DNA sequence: TGCAGCGTTGGGCGCAGGGGATTTACTGAAGCTTTCTTT. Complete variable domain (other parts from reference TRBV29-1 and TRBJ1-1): SAVISQKPSRDICQRGTSLTIQCQVDSQVTMMFWYRQQPGQSLTLIATANQGSEATYESGFVIDKFPISRPNLTFSTLTVSNMSPEDSSIYLCSVGRRGFTEAFFGQGTRLTVV.

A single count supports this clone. CDR3 coding DNA: TGTGCCAGCTCACCTGGGACGTCCCCGCAGACCCAGTACTTC. It translates to CASSPGTSPQTQYF. The genes are TRBV18 and TRBJ2-5; the D gene could be TRBD1 or TRBD2 (5 bases each). Germline V gene lookup returns CDR1 KGHSH and CDR2 LQKENI. This CDR3 has 14 residues. Deletions cut 3 bases from V and 6 bases from J, with 14 bases between.

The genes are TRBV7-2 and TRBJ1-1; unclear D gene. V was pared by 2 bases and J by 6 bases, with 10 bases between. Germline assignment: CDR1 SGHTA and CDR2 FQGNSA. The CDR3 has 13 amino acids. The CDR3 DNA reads TGTGCCAGCAGCTTATATAGGGTCCCTGAAGCTTTCTTT. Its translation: CASSLYRVPEAFF.

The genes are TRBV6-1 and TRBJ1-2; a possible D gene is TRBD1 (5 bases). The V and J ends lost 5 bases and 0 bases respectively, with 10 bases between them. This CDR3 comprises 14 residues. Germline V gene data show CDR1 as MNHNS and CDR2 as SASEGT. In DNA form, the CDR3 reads TGTGCCAGCAGTCTCCGGGGGGCTAACTATGGCTACACCTTC. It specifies CASSLRGANYGYTF.